These 10 T cell receptor beta chains originate from one sample sequenced in a study of T-cell reconstitution after alpha-beta-depleted transplantation in children. It was with unique molecular identifiers that the TCRbeta library was prepared. MiXCR, run by TCRdb on the PCR reads, gives a single entry per CDR3 protein. The sample includes approximately 630,000 distinct CDR3 sequences, 13% of them seen just once. This material consisted of PBMCs, taken before TCRalphabeta/CD19-depleted stem cell transplant. The receptors originated from a girl aged 2 to 10 with congenital amegakaryocytic thrombocytopenia, due to receive a stem cell transplant.

This clonotype has at least ten counts. The chain employs TRBV5-1 and TRBJ2-7; 9 nucleotides match TRBD2. The CDR3 loop spans 15 amino acids. CDR1 is SGHRS, CDR2 YFSETQ, per germline. Germline trimming cut 3 bases from V and 2 bases from J; bases unmatched to any gene: 6. Here the CDR3 reads CASSSRGLAAYEQYF. The CDR3, as DNA: TGCGCCAGCAGCTCCAGGGGACTAGCCGCCTACGAGCAGTACTTC.

V and J are TRBV5-1 and TRBJ2-3, with TRBD2 matching over 12 bases. Losses at the gene ends were 8 bases for V and 6 bases for J; bases not matched to a gene: 10. Germline lookup yields CDR1 SGHRS and CDR2 YFSETQ. The CDR3 spans 15 residues. The CDR3: CASWNGLAGSDTQYF. DNA for the CDR3: TGCGCCAGTTGGAACGGACTAGCGGGATCCGATACGCAGTATTTT.

This clonotype was recorded many times. The chain links TRBV20-1 to TRBJ1-4; TRBD1 matches at 10 bases. The ends lost 1 base at V and 7 bases at J; junction bases unmatched: 6. This CDR3 is built from 15 residues. CDR1 and CDR2 from the germline V gene are DFQATT and SNEGSKA (reference sequence). CDR3 DNA sequence: TGCAGTGCTAGAGGGTGGGACAGGGGTGGTGAAAAACTGTTTTTT. It codes for CSARGWDRGGEKLFF.

The gene calls are TRBV24-1 and TRBJ2-2, with D possibly matching TRBD2 (6 bases). The CDR3 consists of 17 residues. Germline V lookup: CDR1 KGHDR, CDR2 SFDVKD. V was clipped by 5 bases and J by 6 bases, with 21 bases between them. CDR3 protein: CATSGLARGPYAGELFF. The DNA for the CDR3 is TGTGCCACCAGTGGTCTAGCGCGAGGCCCCTATGCCGGGGAGCTGTTTTTT.

Many counts were recorded for this clonotype. The V gene is TRBV15, the J gene TRBJ2-4; no reliable D call. Germline V gene sequence: CDR1 LNHNV, CDR2 YYDKDF (reference sequence). Between the trimmed V and J ends, which lost 5 bases and 8 bases, there was a span of 4 bases. The CDR3 is made up of 10 amino acids. The chain's CDR3 is CATSGYIQYF. The CDR3 coding sequence is TGTGCCACCAGCGGCTACATTCAGTACTTC.

This chain joins TRBV7-9 and TRBJ2-1; D gene uncertain. V was trimmed by 1 base and J by 6 bases, leaving 10 bases between them. Germline V gene data show CDR1 as SEHNR and CDR2 as FQNEAQ (reference sequence). This CDR3 spans 14 amino acids. As DNA, the CDR3 is TGTGCCAGCAGCTTAGTGACATCTGGCAATGAGCAGTTCTTC. It encodes CASSLVTSGNEQFF.

A word on this clonotype: A much larger clone sits a single nucleotide away, making a read error possible. This chain uses TRBV10-3 with TRBJ2-1; D gene ambiguous. CDR3 size: 9 residues. Germline CDR1 is ENHRY and CDR2 is SYGVKD. Written as DNA, the CDR3 is TGTCCCATCGGTAATGAGCAGTTCTTC. It translates to CPIGNEQFF.

The V and J genes are TRBV5-6 and TRBJ2-1; D is ambiguous. This CDR3 contains 15 residues. CDR1 is SGHDT and CDR2 is YYEEEE in the germline V gene. V dropped 4 bases and J dropped 6 bases, with 17 bases sitting between them. The DNA for the CDR3 is TGTGCCAGCAGCGCCATTATATCCGGGTTCAATGAGCAGTTCTTC. Translated: CASSAIISGFNEQFF.

Many counts were recorded for this clonotype. V is TRBV12-3 or TRBV12-4 and J is TRBJ2-2; 8 nucleotides line up with TRBD2. The trim removed 6 bases at V and 3 bases at J, leaving 6 bases unmatched. This CDR3 spans 15 amino acids. CDR3 in DNA: TGTGCCAGCAGCCCCACTAGCGGAGACACCGGGGAGCTGTTTTTT. Translation gives CASSPTSGDTGELFF.

The chain uses TRBV18 and TRBJ2-5, with 7 bases matching TRBD2. Germline V gives CDR1 KGHSH, CDR2 LQKENI. V trimming: 6 bases; J trimming: 5 bases; junction bases outside the gene matches: 12. The CDR3 covers 15 residues. The CDR3: CASSPRGTAGETQYF. The CDR3 DNA is TGTGCCAGCTCTCCCAGAGGAACAGCGGGGGAGACCCAGTACTTC.